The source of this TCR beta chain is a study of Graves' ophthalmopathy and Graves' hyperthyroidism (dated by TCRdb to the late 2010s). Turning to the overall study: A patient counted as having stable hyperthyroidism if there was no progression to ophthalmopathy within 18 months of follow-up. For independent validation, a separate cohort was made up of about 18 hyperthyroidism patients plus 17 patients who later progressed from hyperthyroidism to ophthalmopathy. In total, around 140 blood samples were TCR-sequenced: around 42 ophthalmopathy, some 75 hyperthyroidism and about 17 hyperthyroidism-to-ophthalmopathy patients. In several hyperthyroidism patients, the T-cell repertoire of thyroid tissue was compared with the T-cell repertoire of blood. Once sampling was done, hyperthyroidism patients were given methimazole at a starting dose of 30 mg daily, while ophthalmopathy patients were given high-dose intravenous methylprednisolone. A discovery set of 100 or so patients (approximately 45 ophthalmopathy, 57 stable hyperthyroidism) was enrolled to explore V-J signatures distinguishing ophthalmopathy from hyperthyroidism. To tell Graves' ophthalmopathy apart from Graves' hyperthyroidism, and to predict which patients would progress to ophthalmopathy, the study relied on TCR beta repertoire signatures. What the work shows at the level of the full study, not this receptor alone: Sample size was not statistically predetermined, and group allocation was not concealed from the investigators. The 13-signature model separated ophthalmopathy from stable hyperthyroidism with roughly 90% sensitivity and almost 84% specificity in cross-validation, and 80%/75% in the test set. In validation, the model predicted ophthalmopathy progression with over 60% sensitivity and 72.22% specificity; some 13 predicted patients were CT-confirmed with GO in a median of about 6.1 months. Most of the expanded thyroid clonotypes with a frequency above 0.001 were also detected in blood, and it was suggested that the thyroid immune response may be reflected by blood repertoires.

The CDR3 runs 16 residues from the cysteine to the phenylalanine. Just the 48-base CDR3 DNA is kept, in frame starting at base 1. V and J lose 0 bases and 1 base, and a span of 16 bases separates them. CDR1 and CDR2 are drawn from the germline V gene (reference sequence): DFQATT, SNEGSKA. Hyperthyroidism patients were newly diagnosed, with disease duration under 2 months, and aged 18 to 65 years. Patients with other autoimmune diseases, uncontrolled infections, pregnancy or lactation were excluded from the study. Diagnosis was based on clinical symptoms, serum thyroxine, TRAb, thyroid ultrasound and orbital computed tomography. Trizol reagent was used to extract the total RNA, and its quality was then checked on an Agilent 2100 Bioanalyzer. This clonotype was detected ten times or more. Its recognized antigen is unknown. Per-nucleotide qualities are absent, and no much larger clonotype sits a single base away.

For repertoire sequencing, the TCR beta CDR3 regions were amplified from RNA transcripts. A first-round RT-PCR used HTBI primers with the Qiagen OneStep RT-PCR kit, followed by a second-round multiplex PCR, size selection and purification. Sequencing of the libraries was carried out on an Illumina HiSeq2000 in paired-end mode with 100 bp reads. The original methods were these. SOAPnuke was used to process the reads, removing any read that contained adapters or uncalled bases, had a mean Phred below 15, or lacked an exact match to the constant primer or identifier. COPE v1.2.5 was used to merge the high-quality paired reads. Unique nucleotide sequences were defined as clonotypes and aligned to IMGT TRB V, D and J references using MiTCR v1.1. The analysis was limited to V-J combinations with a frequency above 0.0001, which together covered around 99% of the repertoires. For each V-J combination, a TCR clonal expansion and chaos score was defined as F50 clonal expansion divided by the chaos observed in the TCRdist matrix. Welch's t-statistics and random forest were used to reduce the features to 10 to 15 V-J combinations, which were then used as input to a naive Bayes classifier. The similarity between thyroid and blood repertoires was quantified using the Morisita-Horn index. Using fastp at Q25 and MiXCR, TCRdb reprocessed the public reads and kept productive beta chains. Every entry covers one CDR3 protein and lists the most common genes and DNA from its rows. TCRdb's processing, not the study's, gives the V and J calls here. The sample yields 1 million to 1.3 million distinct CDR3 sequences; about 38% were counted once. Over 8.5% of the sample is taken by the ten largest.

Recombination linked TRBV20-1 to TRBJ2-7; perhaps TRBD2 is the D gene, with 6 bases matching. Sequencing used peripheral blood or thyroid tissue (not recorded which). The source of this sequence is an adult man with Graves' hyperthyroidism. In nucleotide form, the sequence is TGCAGTGCTAGAGATCAAGGCGGGGCAAAATCCTACGAGCAGTACTTC. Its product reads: CSARDQGGAKSYEQYF.